Shown below are 2 T cell receptor beta chains from a single sample sequenced in a study of PD-L1 blockade in urothelial cancer (dated by TCRdb to about 2017). Library method: the immunoSEQ multiplex PCR assay. TCRdb mirrors the immuneACCESS table, restricted to in-frame sequences. Some clones are absent from its copies; in checked studies, under half trace to an unresolved V gene, and the reason for the others is unknown. This sample lists around 25,000 clones; roughly 87% were detected once. Approximately 3% of the sample rests with the top ten. Sequencing was performed on PBMCs, taken around atezolizumab (anti-PD-L1) treatment. Receptors originate from a man aged 45-65 years with urothelial cancer.

The rearrangement uses TRBV4-2 and TRBJ2-5; 13 bases match TRBD2. The V gene's germline CDR1 is LGHNA and CDR2 YNFKEQ. The CDR3 totals 18 residues. V was pared by 1 base and J by 4 bases, with 9 bases of the junction left unmatched. The CDR3 sequence: CASSQGDWTSGGGETQYF. The DNA of the CDR3 is TGTGCCAGCAGCCAAGGTGATTGGACTAGCGGGGGTGGAGAGACCCAGTACTTC.

The chain couples TRBV11-3 to TRBJ1-1, with D possibly TRBD1 on 5 matching bases. Germline loops: CDR1 SGHNT, CDR2 YENEEA. V was trimmed by 1 base and J by 1 base, leaving 10 bases between them. CDR3 length: 15 amino acids. This CDR3 reads CASSLGGHTNTEAFF. CDR3 in DNA: TGTGCCAGCAGCTTAGGCGGACACACGAACACTGAAGCTTTCTTT.